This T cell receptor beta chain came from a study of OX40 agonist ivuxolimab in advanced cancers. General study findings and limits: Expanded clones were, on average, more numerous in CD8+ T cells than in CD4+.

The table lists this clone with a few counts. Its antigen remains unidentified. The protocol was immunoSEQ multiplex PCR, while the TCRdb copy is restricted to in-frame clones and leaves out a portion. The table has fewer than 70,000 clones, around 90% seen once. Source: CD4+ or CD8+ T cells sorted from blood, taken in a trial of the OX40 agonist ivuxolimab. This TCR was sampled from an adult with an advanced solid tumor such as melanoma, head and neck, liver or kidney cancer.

The CDR3 DNA reads TGTGCCAGCAGTGAAAGGTATAGCAATCAGCCCCAGCATTTT. Translation: CASSERYSNQPQHF. The chain recombines TRBV27 with TRBJ1-5; D is undetermined. Trimming left V 5 bases short and J 0 bases short, with 8 bases between. Germline CDR1 and CDR2: MNHEY and SMNVEV (reference sequence). This CDR3 is 14 amino acids long.